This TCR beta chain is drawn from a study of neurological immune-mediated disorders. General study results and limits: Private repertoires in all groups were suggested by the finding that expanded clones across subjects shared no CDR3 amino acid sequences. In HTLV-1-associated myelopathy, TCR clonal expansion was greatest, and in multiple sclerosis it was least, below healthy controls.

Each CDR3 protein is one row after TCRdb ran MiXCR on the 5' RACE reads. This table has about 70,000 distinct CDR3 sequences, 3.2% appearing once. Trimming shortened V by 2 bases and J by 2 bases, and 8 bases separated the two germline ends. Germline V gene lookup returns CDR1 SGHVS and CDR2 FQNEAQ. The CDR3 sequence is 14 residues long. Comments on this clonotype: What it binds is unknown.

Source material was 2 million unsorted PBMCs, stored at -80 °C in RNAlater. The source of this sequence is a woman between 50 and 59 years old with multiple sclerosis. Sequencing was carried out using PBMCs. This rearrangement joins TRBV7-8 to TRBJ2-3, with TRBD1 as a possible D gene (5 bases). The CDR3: CASSLRRVTDTQYF. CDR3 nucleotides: TGTGCCAGCAGCTTACGCAGGGTCACAGATACGCAGTATTTT.